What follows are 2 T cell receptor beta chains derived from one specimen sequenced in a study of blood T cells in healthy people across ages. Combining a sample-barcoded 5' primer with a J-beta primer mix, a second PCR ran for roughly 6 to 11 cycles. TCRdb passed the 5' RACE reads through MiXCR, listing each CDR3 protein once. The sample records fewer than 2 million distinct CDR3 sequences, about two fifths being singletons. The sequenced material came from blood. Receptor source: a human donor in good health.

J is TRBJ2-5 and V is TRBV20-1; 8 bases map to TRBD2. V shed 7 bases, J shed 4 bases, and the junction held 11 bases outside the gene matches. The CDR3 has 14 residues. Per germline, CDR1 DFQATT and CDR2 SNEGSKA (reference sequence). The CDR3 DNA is TGCAGTGGAGCCGAGATAGCGGGGCTAGAGACCCAGTACTTC. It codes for CSGAEIAGLETQYF.

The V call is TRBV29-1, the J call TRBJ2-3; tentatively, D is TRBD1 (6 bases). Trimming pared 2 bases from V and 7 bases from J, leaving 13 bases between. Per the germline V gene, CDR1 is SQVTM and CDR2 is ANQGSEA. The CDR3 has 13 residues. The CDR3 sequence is CSVELQGRNTQYF. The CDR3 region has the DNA TGCAGCGTTGAATTACAGGGAAGGAATACGCAGTATTTT.